This T cell receptor beta chain derives from a study of blood T cells in healthy people across ages. Study-level points and caveats: Diversity estimated from one million T cells was considered an underestimate.

Trimming left V 6 bases short and J 3 bases short, with 16 bases between. The CDR3 runs 15 residues. From germline, CDR1 is MNHEY and CDR2 SMNVEV (reference sequence). Peripheral blood samples of around 9.3 milliliters were drawn from each donor. It was with a sample-barcoded 5' primer and a J-beta primer mix that a second PCR of about 7 to 12 cycles was run. Every sample returned 2.5 million or more CDR3-containing paired-end reads. TCRdb redid the calling of the 5' RACE reads with MiXCR, one entry per CDR3 protein. The sample holds about 690,000 distinct CDR3 sequences, 40% to 45% seen once. Comments on this clonotype: Its antigen is undetermined.

The J gene is TRBJ2-3, the V gene TRBV27; the D gene could be TRBD1 or TRBD2 (6 bases each). Sequences were obtained from blood. This clonotype was obtained from an older man in good health. The CDR3 reads CASSPYGGKTDTQYF. CDR3 nucleotides: TGTGCCAGCAGCCCTTACGGGGGCAAAACAGATACGCAGTATTTT.